Following are 5 T cell receptor beta chains from one sample sequenced in a study of cytomegalovirus exposure and HLA in healthy donors. PCR employed 60 Vbeta and 13 Jbeta primers. TCRdb keeps only in-frame clones here, not all; method: immunoSEQ multiplex PCR. The sample yields fewer than 110,000 clones, roughly 79% seen once. The specimen was PBMCs. These receptors were collected from a man aged 50-59 years in good health and CMV-seropositive.

This chain connects TRBV9 to TRBJ2-2; tentative D call: TRBD1 (6 bases). The CDR3 is made up of 17 amino acids. Germline V gives CDR1 SGDLS, CDR2 YYNGEE. Trimming shortened V by 0 bases and J by 4 bases, and 16 bases separated the two germline ends. CDR3 DNA sequence: TGTGCCAGCAGCGTAGGGTACAGGGCGGTCAGCACCGGGGAGCTGTTTTTT. Protein sequence: CASSVGYRAVSTGELFF.

Worth noting for this clone: The junction shows a germline mismatch at one end, possibly a read error. The J gene is TRBJ2-3, the V gene TRBV6-5; 11 bases agree with TRBD1. The CDR3 spans 16 residues. Germline V gene sequence: CDR1 MNHEY, CDR2 SVGAGI. The DNA of the CDR3 is TGTGCCAGCAGTTACGGACAGGGGGCTAGCAGAGATACGCAGTATTTT. Translated, it gives CASSYGQGASRDTQYF.

This chain connects TRBV19 to TRBJ2-5, with 12 bases aligning to TRBD2. The CDR3 extends over 16 amino acids. Trimming cost V 6 bases and J 5 bases; bases outside gene matches: 10. Per germline, CDR1 LNHDA and CDR2 SQIVND (reference sequence). CDR3 sequence (DNA): TGTGCCAGTAGCGGACTAGCGGGACCGCGGACGGAGACCCAGTACTTC. The encoded protein is CASSGLAGPRTETQYF. Supplemented by reference TRBV19 and TRBJ2-5, the full variable domain reads DGGITQSPKYLFRKEGQNVTLSCEQNLNHDAMYWYRQDPGQGLRLIYYSQIVNDFQKGDIAEGYSVSREKKESFPLTVTSAQKNPTAFYLCASSGLAGPRTETQYFGPGTRLLVL.

CDR3 residues: CASSDVGSSNSNQPQHF. The CDR3 coding sequence is TGTGCCAGCAGTGATGTGGGTAGTAGCAATAGCAATCAGCCCCAGCATTTT. The chain uses TRBV6-1 and TRBJ1-5; no clear D. Germline-derived CDR1 and CDR2 are MNHNS and SASEGT. The CDR3 length is 17 residues. V lost 3 bases and J lost 0, with 15 bases in between.

V and J are TRBV5-8 and TRBJ2-2; 8 bases fit TRBD1. The J segment lost 7 bases and the V segment lost 4 bases, leaving 9 bases of the junction unmatched. The germline gives CDR1 SGHTS, CDR2 YDEGEE. CDR3 size: 15 residues. CDR3 in DNA: TGTGCCAGCAGCCACCAGACAGGGGCCCACGGGGAGCTGTTTTTT. Residues: CASSHQTGAHGELFF.